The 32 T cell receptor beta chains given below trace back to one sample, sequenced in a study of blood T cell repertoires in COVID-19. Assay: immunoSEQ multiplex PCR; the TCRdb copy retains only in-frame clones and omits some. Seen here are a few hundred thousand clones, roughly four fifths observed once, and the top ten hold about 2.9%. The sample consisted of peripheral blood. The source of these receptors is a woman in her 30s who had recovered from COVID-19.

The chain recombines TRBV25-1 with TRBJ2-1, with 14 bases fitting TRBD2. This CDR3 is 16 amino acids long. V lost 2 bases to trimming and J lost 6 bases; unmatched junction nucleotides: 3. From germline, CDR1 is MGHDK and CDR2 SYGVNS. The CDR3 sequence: CASSETGTSGSNEQFF. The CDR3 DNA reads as TGTGCCAGCAGTGAAACCGGGACTAGCGGGAGCAATGAGCAGTTCTTC.

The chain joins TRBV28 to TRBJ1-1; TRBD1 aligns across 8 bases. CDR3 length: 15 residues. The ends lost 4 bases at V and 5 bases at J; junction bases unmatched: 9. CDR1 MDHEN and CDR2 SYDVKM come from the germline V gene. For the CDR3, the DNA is TGTGCCAGCAGTTCAGCTCAGGGGGCGAAAACTGAAGCTTTCTTT. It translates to CASSSAQGAKTEAFF. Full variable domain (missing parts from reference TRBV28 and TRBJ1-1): DVKVTQSSRYLVKRTGEKVFLECVQDMDHENMFWYRQDPGLGLRLIYFSYDVKMKEKGDIPEGYSVSREKKERFSLILESASTNQTSMYLCASSSAQGAKTEAFFGQGTRLTVV.

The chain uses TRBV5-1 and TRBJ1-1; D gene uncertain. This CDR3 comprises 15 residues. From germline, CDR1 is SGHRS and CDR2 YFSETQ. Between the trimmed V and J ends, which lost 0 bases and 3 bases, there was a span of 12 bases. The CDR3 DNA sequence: TGCGCCAGCAGCTTGGAACGGGCCGGGGACACTGAAGCTTTCTTT. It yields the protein CASSLERAGDTEAFF.

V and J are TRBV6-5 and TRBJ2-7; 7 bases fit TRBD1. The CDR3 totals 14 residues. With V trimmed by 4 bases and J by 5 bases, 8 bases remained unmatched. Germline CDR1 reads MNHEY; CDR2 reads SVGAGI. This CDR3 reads CASSSGGQLNEQYF. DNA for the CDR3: TGTGCCAGCAGTTCAGGGGGACAGCTAAACGAGCAGTACTTC.

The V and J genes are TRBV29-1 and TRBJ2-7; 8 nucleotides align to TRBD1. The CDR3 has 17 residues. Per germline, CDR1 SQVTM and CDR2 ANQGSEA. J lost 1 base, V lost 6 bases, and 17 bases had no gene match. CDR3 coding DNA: TGCAGCGTAGATCCTCCCCTAGGGACAGGCGATTCCTACGAGCAGTACTTC. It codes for CSVDPPLGTGDSYEQYF.

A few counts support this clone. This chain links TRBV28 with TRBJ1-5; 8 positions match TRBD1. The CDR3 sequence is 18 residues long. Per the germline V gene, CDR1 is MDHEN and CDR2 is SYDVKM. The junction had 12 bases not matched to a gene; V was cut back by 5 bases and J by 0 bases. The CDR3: CASSLVGQEVYSNQPQHF. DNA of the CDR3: TGTGCCAGCAGTCTGGTGGGACAGGAGGTTTATAGCAATCAGCCCCAGCATTTT.

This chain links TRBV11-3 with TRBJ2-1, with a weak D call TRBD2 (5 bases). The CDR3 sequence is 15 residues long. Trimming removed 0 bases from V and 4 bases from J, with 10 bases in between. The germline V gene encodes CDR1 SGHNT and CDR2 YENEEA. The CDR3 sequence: CASSLEAGLYNEQFF. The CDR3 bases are TGTGCCAGCAGCTTAGAGGCGGGTTTGTACAATGAGCAGTTCTTC.

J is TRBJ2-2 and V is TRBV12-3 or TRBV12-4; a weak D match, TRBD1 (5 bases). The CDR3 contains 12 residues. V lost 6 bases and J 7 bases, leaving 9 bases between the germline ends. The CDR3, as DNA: TGTGCCAGCAGCGCAGGGTTCGGGGAGCTGTTTTTT. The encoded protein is CASSAGFGELFF.

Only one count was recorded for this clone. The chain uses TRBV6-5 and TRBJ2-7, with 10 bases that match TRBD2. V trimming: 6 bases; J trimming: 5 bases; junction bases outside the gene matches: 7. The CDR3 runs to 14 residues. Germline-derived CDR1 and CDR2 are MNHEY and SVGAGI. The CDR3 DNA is TGTGCCAGCAGCCTCAGGACTAGCGGCAACGAGCAGTACTTC. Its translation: CASSLRTSGNEQYF.

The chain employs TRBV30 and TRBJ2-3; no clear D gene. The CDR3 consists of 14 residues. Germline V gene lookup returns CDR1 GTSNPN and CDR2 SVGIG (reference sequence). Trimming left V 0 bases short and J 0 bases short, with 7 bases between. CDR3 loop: CAWSVTTSTDTQYF. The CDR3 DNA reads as TGTGCCTGGAGTGTTACCACTAGCACAGATACGCAGTATTTT.

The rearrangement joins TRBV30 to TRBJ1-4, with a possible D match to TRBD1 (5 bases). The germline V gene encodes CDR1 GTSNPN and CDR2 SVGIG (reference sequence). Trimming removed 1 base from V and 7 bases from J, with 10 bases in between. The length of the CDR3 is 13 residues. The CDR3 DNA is TGTGCCTGGAGTGAAGGGGTAGTTGAAAAACTGTTTTTT. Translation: CAWSEGVVEKLFF. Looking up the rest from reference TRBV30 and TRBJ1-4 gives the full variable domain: SQTIHQWPATLVQPVGSPLSLECTVEGTSNPNLYWYRQAAGRGLQLLFYSVGIGQISSEVPQNLSASRPQDRQFILSSKKLLLSDSGFYLCAWSEGVVEKLFFGSGTQLSVL.

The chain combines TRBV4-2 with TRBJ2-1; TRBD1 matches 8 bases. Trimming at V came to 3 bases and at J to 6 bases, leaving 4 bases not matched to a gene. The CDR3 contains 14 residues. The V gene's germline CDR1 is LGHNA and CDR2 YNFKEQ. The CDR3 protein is CASSQTGEGNEQFF. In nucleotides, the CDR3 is TGTGCCAGCAGCCAGACAGGGGAAGGCAATGAGCAGTTCTTC.

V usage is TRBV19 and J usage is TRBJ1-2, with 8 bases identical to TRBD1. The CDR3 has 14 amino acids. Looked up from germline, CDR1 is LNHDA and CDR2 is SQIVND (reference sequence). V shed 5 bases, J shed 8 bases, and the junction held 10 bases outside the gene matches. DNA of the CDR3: TGTGCCAGTAGTTACCGGGACAGGCTCGGAGGCTACACCTTC. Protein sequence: CASSYRDRLGGYTF.

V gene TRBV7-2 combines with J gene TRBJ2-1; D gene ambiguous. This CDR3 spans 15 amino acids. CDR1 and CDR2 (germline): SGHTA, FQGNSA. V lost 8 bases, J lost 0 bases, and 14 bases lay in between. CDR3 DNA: TGTGCCAGCTACCAATTCGTGAGCTCCTACAATGAGCAGTTCTTC. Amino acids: CASYQFVSSYNEQFF.

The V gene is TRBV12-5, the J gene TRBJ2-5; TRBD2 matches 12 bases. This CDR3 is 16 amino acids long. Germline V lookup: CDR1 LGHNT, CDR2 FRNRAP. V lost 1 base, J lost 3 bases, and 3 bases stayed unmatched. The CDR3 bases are TGTGCTAGTGGTTTGGCCGGACTAGCGGGAAAAGAGACCCAGTACTTC. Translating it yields CASGLAGLAGKETQYF.

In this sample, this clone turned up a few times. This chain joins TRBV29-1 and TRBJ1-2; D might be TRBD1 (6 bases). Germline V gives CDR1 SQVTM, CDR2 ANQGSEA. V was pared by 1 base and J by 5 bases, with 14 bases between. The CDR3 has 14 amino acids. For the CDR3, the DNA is TGCAGCGTTGAAGGGGACACAGCAGGGTATGGCTACACCTTC. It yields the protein CSVEGDTAGYGYTF.

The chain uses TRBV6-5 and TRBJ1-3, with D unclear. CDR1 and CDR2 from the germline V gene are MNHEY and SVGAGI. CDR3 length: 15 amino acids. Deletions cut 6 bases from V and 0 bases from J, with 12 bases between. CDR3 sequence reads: CASRETPISGNTIYF. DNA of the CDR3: TGTGCCAGCAGGGAGACTCCTATCTCTGGAAACACCATATATTTT.

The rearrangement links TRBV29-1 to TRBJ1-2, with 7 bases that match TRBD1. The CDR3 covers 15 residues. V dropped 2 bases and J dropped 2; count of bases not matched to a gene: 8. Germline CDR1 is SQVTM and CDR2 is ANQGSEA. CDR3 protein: CSVERPTGANYGYTF. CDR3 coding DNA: TGCAGCGTTGAACGCCCCACAGGGGCGAACTATGGCTACACCTTC.

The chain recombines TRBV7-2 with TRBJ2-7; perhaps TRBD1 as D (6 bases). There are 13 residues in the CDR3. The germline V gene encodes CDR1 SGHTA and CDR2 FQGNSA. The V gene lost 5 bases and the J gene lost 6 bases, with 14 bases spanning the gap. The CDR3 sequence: CASSPSRGPEQYF. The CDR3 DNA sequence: TGTGCCAGCAGCCCGTCCAGGGGCCCCGAGCAGTACTTC.

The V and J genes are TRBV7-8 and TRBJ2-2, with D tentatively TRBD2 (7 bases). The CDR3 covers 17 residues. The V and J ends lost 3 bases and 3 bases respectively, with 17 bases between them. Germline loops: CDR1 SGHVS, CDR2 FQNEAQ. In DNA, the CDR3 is TGTGCCAGCAGCTTGTGGCCGGGCGGGGGCGACACCGGGGAGCTGTTTTTT. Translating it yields CASSLWPGGGDTGELFF.

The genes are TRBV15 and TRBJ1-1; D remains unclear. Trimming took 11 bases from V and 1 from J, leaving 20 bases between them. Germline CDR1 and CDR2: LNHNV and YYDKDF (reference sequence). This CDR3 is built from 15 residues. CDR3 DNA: TGTGCCGTAGAAGACCGGCGGGAACCGAACACTGAAGCTTTCTTT. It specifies CAVEDRREPNTEAFF.

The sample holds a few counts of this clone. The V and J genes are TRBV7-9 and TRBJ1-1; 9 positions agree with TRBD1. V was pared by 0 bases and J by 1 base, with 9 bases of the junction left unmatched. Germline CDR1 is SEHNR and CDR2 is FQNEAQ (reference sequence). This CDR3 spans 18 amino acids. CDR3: CASSLAGTGPKGNTEAFF. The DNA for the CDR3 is TGTGCCAGCAGCTTAGCCGGGACAGGGCCCAAAGGGAACACTGAAGCTTTCTTT.

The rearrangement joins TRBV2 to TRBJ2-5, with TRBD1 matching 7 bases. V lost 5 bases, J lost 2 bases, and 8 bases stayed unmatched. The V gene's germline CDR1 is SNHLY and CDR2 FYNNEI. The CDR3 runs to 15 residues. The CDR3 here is CASSTGTAYQETQYF. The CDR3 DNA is TGTGCCAGCAGTACCGGGACAGCCTATCAAGAGACCCAGTACTTC.

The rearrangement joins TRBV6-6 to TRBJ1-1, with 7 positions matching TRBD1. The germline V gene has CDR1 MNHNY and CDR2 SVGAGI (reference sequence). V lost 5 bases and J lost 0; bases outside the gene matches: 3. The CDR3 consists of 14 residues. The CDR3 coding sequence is TGTGCCAGCAGTCCCGGGACAGTGAACACTGAAGCTTTCTTT. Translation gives CASSPGTVNTEAFF.

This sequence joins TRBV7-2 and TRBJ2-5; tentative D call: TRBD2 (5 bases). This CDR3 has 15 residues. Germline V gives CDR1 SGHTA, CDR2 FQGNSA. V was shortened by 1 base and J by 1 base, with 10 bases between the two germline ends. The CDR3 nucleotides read TGTGCCAGCAGCTTAGGCACGCGGGTCCAAGAGACCCAGTACTTC. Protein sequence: CASSLGTRVQETQYF.

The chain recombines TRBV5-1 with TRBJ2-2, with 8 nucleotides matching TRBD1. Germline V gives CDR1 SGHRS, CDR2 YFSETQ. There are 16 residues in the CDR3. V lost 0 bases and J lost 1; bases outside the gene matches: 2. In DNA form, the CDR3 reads TGCGCCAGCAGCTTGGTCGGACAGGGGAACACCGGGGAGCTGTTTTTT. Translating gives CASSLVGQGNTGELFF.

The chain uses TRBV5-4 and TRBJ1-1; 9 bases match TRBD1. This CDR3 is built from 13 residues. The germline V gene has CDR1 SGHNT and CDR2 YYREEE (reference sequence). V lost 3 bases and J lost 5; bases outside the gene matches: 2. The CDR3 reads CASSSQGATEAFF. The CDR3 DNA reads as TGTGCCAGCAGCTCACAGGGGGCAACTGAAGCTTTCTTT.

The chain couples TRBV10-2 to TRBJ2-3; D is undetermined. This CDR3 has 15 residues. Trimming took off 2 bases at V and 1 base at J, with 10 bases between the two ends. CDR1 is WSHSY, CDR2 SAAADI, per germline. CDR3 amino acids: CASSERDQGTDTQYF. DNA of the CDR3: TGCGCCAGCAGTGAGCGCGATCAGGGCACAGATACGCAGTATTTT.

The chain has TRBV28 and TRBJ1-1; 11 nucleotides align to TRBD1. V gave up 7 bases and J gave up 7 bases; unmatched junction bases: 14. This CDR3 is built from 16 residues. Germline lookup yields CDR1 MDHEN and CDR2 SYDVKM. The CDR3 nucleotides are TGTGCCAGCACCCACTACCCCGGGACAGGGGGAAATGAAGCTTTCTTT. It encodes CASTHYPGTGGNEAFF.

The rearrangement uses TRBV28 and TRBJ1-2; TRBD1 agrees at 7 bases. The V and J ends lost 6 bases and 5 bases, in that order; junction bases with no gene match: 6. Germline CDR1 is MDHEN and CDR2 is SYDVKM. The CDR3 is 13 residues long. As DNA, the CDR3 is TGTGCCAGCAGCTCGGGACAGCGATATGGCTACACCTTC. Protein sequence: CASSSGQRYGYTF.

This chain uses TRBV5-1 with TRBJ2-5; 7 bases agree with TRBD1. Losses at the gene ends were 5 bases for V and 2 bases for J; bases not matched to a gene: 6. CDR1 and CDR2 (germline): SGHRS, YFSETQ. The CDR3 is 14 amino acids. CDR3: CASSYTGAQETQYF. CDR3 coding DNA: TGCGCCAGCAGTTACACAGGGGCACAAGAGACCCAGTACTTC.

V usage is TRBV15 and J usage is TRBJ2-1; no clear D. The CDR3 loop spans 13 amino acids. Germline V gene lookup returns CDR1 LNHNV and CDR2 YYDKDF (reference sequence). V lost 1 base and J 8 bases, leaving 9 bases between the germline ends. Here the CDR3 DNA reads TGTGCCACCAGCAGAGGTCGGCAGGATGAGCAGTTCTTC. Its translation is CATSRGRQDEQFF.